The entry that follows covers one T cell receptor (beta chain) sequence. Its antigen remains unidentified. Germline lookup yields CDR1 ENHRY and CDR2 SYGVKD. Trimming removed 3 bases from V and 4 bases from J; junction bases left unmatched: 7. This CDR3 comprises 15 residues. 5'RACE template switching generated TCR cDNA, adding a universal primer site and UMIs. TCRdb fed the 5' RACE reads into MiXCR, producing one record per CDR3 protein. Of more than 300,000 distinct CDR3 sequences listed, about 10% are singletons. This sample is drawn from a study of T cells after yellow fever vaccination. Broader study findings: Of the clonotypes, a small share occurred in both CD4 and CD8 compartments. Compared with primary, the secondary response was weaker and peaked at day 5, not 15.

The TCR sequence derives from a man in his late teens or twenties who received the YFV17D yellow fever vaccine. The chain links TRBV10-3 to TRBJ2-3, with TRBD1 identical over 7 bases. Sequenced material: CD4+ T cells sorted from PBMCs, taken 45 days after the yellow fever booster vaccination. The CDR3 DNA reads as TGTGCCATCAGTGAACGACAGGGTAATGCAGATACGCAGTATTTT. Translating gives CAISERQGNADTQYF.